These T cell receptor beta chains were read from a single sample in a study of shared clonotypes between healthy human individuals. Here immunoSEQ multiplex PCR was the method, and the copy in TCRdb shows in-frame clones only, minus some. The sample consists of 600,000 to 750,000 clones, about 90% of them appearing once. Sequencing was performed on memory CD8+ T cells from PBMCs. These receptors were collected from a man between 18 and 29 years old in good health. Some clones in this sample may be carry-over from other donors' samples. Both conserved end residues are trimmed from each CDR3.

v_gene	j_gene	CDR3aa
TRBV21-1	TRBJ1-1	ASSKAGDRATEAF
TRBV28	TRBJ2-2	ASSLIGGENTGELF
TRBV5-4	TRBJ2-2	ASSPWGLAGNTGELF
TRBV7-2	TRBJ1-2	ASSPPQAGYT
TRBV6-5	TRBJ1-2	ASSDGTEYGYT
TRBV7-6	TRBJ1-5	ASSFGQGPSNQPQH
TRBV28	-	ASSLISYEQY
TRBV11-1	TRBJ2-3	ASSLGAGGARTDTQY
TRBV28	TRBJ2-3	ASTKRRAGGITDTQY
TRBV1	TRBJ2-5	TSSQALAAGEETQY
TRBV28	TRBJ2-7	ASSLVLTSEQY
TRBV9	TRBJ1-5	ASSTGQVNQPQH
TRBV7-9	TRBJ1-2	ASSPWDRSYGYT
TRBV21-1	TRBJ2-5	ASSKVGAAQETQY
TRBV6-1	TRBJ2-7	ASSPLRELVVEQY
TRBV9	TRBJ2-7	ASSVGTGPSYEQY
TRBV29-1	TRBJ2-1	SVVDGRASSLEQF
TRBV16	TRBJ1-1	ASSQTGYEAF
TRBV27	TRBJ1-2	ASSLAATRYGYT
TRBV19	TRBJ2-1	ASSTYSAYNEQF
TRBV7-6	TRBJ2-1	ASSLLFNGERQAHNEQF
TRBV10-1	TRBJ2-2	ASSDQTSETGELF